This T cell receptor (beta chain) was obtained from a study of control samples from healthy donors and cancer patients. The germline gives CDR1 ENHRY, CDR2 SYGVKD. The CDR3 is 14 residues long. V was shortened by 3 bases and J by 5 bases, with 11 bases between the two germline ends. The table came from immunoSEQ multiplex PCR; TCRdb's copy has only in-frame clones and leaves some out. The sample includes around 77,000 clones, 85% to 95% of them seen just once. The receptor was isolated from a woman between 55 and 75 years old in good health. Material: blood. The chain links TRBV10-3 to TRBJ1-5; maybe TRBD1 (5 bases). The CDR3 DNA follows: TGTGCCATCAGTGAAAGACAGCGCGATCAGCCCCAGCATTTT. Translation gives CAISERQRDQPQHF.